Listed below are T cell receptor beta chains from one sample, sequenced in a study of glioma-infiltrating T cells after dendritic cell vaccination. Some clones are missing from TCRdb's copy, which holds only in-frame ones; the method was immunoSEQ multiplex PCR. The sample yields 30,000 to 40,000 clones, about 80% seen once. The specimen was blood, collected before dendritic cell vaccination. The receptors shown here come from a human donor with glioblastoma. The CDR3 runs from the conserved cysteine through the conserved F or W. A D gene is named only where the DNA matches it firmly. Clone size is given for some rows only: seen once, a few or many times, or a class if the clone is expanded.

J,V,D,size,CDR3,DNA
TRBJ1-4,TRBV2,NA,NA,CARQGERNEKLFF,TGTGCCAGACAGGGCGAACGTAATGAAAAACTGTTTTTT
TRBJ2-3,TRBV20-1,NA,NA,CSAPVTDTQYF,TGCAGTGCTCCAGTCACAGATACGCAGTATTTT
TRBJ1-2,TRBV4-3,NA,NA,CASSPGGASYGYTF,TGCGCCAGCAGCCCCGGGGGGGCTAGTTATGGCTACACCTTC
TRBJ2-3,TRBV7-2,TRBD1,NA,CASSLGGRGLADTQYF,TGTGCCAGCAGCTTAGGTGGCAGGGGGCTGGCAGATACGCAGTATTTT
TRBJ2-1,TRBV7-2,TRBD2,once,CASRTGLAEGNEQFF,TGTGCCAGCAGAACGGGACTAGCGGAGGGGAATGAGCAGTTCTTC
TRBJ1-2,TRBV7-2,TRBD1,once,CASSLTGTGDGYTF,TGTGCCAGCAGCCTAACCGGGACAGGGGATGGCTACACCTTC
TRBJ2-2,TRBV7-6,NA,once,CASSPARGGELFF,TGTGCCAGTAGCCCAGCTAGAGGCGGGGAGCTGTTTTTT
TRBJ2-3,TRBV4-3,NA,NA,CASSQDWRAITDTQYF,TGCGCCAGCAGCCAAGATTGGAGAGCTATAACAGATACGCAGTATTTT
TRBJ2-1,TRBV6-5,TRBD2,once,CASSSATSGYNEQFF,TGTGCCAGCAGTTCGGCGACTAGCGGCTACAATGAGCAGTTCTTC
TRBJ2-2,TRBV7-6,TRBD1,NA,CASSLRTGVRTGELFF,TGTGCCAGCAGCCTCCGGACAGGGGTTAGGACCGGGGAGCTGTTTTTT
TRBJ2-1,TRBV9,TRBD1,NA,CASSGQGYNEQFF,TGTGCCAGCAGCGGACAGGGATATAATGAGCAGTTCTTC
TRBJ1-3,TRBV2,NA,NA,CASNSLGNTIYF,TGTGCCAGCAATAGCCTCGGAAACACCATATATTTT
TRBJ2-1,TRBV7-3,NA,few,CASSSDAGAPMGEQFF,TGTGCCAGCAGCTCCGATGCGGGGGCCCCGATGGGTGAGCAGTTCTTC
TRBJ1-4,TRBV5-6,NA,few,CASSLVAGIGEKLFF,TGTGCCAGCAGCTTGGTGGCCGGGATCGGTGAAAAACTGTTTTTT
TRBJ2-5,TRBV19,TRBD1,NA,CASSGTGQETQYF,TGTGCCAGTAGCGGGACAGGACAAGAGACCCAGTACTTC
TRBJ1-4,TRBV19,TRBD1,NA,CASRGDRASLATNEKLFF,TGTGCCAGTAGGGGGGACAGGGCCTCACTTGCAACTAATGAAAAACTGTTTTTT
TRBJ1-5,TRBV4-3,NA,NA,CASSQTSRNQPQHF,TGCGCCAGCAGCCAAACCAGCAGGAATCAGCCCCAGCATTTT
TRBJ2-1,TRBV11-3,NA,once,CASSWDMRGNEQFF,TGTGCCAGCAGCTGGGACATGAGAGGGAATGAGCAGTTCTTC
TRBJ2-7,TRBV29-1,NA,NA,CSATGPPSYEQYF,TGCAGCGCAACGGGTCCCCCATCCTACGAGCAGTACTTC
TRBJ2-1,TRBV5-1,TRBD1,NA,CASSWNGTDNEQFF,TGCGCCAGCAGCTGGAACGGGACAGACAATGAGCAGTTCTTC
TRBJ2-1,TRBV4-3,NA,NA,CASSQDRLAREQFF,TGCGCCAGCAGCCAAGATCGTCTAGCGCGTGAGCAGTTCTTC
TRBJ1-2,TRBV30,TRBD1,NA,CAWGQAQGRGVYTF,TGTGCCTGGGGCCAAGCACAGGGGCGAGGAGTCTACACCTTC
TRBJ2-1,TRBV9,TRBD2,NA,CASSAHGRTSGVPLYNEQFF,TGTGCCAGCAGCGCACATGGGAGGACTAGCGGGGTCCCCCTCTACAATGAGCAGTTCTTC
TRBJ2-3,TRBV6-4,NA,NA,CASSDGGYTDTQYF,TGTGCCAGCAGTGACGGCGGATACACAGATACGCAGTATTTT
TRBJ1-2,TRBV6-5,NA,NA,CASSYGAGINYGYTF,TGTGCCAGCAGTTACGGAGCAGGGATCAACTATGGCTACACCTTC
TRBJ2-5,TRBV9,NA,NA,CASSVAGGLGETQYF,TGTGCCAGCAGCGTAGCGGGGGGCCTGGGGGAGACCCAGTACTTC